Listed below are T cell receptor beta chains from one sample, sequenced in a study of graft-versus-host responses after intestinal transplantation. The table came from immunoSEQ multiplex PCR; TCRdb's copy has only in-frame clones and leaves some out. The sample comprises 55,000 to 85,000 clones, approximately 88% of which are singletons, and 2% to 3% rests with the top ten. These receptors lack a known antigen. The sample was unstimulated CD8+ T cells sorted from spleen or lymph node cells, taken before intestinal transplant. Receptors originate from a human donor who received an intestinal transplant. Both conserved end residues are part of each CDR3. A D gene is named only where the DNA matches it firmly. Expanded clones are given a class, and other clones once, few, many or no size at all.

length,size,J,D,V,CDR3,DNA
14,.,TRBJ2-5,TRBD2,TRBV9,CASSVASGQETQYF,TGTGCCAGCAGCGTAGCTAGCGGCCAAGAGACCCAGTACTTC
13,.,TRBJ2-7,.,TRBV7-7,CASSLEQGYEQYF,TGTGCTAGCAGCTTAGAACAGGGCTACGAGCAGTACTTC
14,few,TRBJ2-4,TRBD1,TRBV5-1,CASSSRGLGNIQYF,TGCGCCAGCAGCTCAAGGGGGCTAGGGAACATTCAGTACTTC
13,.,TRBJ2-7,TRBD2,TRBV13,CASSGVGWGGIYF,TGTGCCAGCAGCGGGGTCGGCTGGGGAGGGATTTACTTC
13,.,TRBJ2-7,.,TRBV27,CASSHRLTYEQYF,TGTGCCAGCAGCCACAGGTTGACCTACGAGCAGTACTTC
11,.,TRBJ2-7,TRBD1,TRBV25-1,CASGTVYEQYF,TGTGCCAGCGGGACAGTCTACGAGCAGTACTTC
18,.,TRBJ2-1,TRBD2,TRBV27,CASSSYIQGGSSYNEQFF,TGTGCCAGCAGTTCTTATATCCAGGGCGGGAGCTCCTACAATGAGCAGTTCTTC
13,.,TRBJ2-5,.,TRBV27,CASSFLGEETQYF,TGTGCCAGCAGTTTTCTAGGAGAAGAGACCCAGTACTTC
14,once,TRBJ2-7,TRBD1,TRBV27,CASSFTGGSNEQYF,TGTGCCAGCAGTTTCACAGGGGGGAGTAACGAGCAGTACTTC
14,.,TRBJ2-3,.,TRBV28,CASRVRVSTDTQYF,TGTGCCAGCAGAGTCAGGGTGAGCACAGATACGCAGTATTTT
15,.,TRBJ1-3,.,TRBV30,CACLLGAGTGNTIYF,TGTGCCTGCCTGCTGGGAGCTGGCACAGGAAACACCATATATTTT